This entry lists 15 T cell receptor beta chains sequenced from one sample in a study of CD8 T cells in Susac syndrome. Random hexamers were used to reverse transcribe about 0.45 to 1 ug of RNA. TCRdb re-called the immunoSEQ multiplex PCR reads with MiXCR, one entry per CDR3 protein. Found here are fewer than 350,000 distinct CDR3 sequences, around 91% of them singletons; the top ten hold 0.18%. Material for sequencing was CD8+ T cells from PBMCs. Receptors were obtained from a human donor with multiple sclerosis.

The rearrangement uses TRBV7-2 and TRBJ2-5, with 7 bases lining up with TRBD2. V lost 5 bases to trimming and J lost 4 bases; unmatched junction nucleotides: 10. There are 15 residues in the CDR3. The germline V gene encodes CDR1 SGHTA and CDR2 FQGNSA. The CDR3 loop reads CASSRETSRPETQYF. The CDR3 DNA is TGTGCCAGCAGCCGCGAGACTAGCAGGCCAGAGACCCAGTACTTC.

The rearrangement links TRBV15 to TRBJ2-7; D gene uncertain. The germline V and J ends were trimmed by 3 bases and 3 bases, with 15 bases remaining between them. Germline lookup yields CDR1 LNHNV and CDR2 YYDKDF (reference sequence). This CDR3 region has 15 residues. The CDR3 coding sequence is TGTGCCACCAGCAGCTTGGGCACCCTTGGCTACGAGCAGTACTTC. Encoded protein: CATSSLGTLGYEQYF. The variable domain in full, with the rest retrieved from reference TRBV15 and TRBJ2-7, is DAMVIQNPRYQVTQFGKPVTLSCSQTLNHNVMYWYQQKSSQAPKLLFHYYDKDFNNEADTPDNFQSRRPNTSFCFLDIRSPGLGDTAMYLCATSSLGTLGYEQYFGPGTRLTVT.

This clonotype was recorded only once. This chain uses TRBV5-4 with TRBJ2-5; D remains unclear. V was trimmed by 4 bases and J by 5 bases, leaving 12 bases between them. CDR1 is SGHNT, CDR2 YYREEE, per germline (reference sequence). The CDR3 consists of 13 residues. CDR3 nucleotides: TGTGCCAGCAGCCCTGCCCTAGGGGAGACCCAGTACTTC. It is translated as CASSPALGETQYF.

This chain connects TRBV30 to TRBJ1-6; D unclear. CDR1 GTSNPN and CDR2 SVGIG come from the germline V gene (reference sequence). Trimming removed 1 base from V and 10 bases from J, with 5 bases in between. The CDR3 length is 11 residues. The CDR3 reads CAWSAPSPLHF. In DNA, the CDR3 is TGTGCCTGGAGTGCGCCATCACCCCTCCACTTT.

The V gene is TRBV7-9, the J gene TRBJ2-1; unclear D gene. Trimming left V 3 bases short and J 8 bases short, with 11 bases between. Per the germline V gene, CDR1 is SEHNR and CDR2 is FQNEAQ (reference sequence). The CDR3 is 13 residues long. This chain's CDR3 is CASSFSLEDEQFF. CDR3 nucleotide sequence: TGTGCCAGCAGCTTCTCACTCGAGGATGAGCAGTTCTTC.

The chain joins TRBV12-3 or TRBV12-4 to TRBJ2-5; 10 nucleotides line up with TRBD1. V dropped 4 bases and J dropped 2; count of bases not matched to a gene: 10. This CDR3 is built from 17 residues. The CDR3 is CASSSLRDRGLQETQYF. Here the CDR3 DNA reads TGTGCCAGCAGTTCTCTCCGCGACAGGGGGCTGCAAGAGACCCAGTACTTC.

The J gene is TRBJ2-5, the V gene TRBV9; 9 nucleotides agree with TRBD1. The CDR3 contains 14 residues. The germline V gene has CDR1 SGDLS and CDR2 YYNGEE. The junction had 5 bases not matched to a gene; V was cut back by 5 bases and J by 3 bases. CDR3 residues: CASSETGGKETQYF. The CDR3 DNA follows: TGTGCCAGCAGTGAGACAGGGGGGAAAGAGACCCAGTACTTC.

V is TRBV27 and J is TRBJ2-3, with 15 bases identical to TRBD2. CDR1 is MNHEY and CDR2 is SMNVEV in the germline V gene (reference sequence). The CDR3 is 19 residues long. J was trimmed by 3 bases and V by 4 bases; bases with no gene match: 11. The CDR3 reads CASSSGLAGGLPVTDTQYF. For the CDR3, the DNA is TGTGCCAGCAGTTCGGGACTAGCGGGAGGTCTCCCTGTGACAGATACGCAGTATTTT.

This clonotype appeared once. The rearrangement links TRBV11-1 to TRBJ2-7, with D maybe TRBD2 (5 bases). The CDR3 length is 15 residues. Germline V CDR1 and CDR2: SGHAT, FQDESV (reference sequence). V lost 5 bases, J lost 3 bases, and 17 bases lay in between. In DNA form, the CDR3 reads TGTGCCAGCAGCCCAGCTGCGGGCAGAAGCTACGAGCAGTACTTC. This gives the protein CASSPAAGRSYEQYF.

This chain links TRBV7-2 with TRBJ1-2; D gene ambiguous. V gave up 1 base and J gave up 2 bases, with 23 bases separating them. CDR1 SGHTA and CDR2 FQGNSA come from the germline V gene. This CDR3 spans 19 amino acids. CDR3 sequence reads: CASSLEDSVTIPPNYGYTF. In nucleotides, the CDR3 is TGTGCCAGCAGCTTAGAAGATTCGGTCACAATTCCTCCGAACTATGGCTACACCTTC.

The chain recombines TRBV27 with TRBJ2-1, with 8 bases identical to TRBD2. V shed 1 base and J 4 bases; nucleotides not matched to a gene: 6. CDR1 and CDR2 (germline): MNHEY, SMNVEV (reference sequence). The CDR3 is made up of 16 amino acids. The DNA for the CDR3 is TGTGCCAGCAGTTTATTGCCGGGAGGGCTGTACAATGAGCAGTTCTTC. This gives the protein CASSLLPGGLYNEQFF.

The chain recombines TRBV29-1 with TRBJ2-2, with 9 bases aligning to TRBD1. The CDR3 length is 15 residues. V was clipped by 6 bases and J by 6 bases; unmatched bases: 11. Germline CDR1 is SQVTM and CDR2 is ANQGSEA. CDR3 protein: CSVAVGTGFPGELFF. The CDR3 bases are TGCAGCGTCGCCGTCGGGACAGGGTTTCCCGGGGAGCTGTTTTTT.

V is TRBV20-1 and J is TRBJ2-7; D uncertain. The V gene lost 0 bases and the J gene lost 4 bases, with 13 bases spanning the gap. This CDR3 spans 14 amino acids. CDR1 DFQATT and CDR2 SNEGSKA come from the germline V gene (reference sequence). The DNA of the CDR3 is TGCAGTGCTAGAGATCCTTCAGTGGGGTACGAGCAGTACTTC. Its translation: CSARDPSVGYEQYF.

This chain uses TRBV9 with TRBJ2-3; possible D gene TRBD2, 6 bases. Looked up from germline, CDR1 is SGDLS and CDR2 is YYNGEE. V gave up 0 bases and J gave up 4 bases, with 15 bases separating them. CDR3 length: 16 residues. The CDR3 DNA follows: TGTGCCAGCAGCGTAGGGGGGTCGGGAGCAGCAGATACGCAGTATTTT. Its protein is CASSVGGSGAADTQYF.

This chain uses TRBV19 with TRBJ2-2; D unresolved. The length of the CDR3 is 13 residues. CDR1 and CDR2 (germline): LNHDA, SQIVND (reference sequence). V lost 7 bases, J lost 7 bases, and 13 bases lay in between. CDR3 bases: TGTGCCAGTATCCTAGGTCGTGGCGGGGAGCTGTTTTTT. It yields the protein CASILGRGGELFF.